The source of this T cell receptor beta chain is a study of T cell changes during pregnancy in multiple sclerosis. Germline values: CDR1 MNHEY, CDR2 SMNVEV (reference sequence). This CDR3 has 14 residues. Trimming stripped 3 bases from V and 5 bases from J, with 14 bases between. Using immunoSEQ multiplex PCR, the repertoire was profiled, and TCRdb retains in-frame clones only, with some absent. The top ten hold more than 1.1% of the sample, which has some 70,000 clones, about 90% seen once. The clonotype was recovered from a female donor in good health, enrolled as a control in a pregnancy study. The sample here was peripheral blood, taken in the second trimester of pregnancy. J is TRBJ2-7 and V is TRBV27, with D possibly TRBD2 on 6 matching bases. The CDR3 here is CASSFLAPGDEQYF. In DNA form, the CDR3 reads TGTGCCAGCAGTTTCTTAGCCCCGGGGGACGAGCAGTACTTC.